This record concerns one TCR beta chain sequence. Its target is not known. Constant-region reverse primers amplified full-length variable regions, followed by semi-nested Nested Universal Primer A PCR. One entry per CDR3 protein results from TCRdb running MiXCR on the 5' RACE reads. The sample includes about 32,000 distinct CDR3 sequences, 25% to 30% seen only once; the top ten take about 2%. Cells sorted as Tregs were CD4+, CD25+ and CD127-/low. The ends were cut back, 0 bases at V and 0 bases at J, with 9 bases in the middle. The CDR3 length is 17 residues. Germline CDR1 reads MNHEY; CDR2 reads SVGAGI. General study points: Tumor Tregs overlapped most with tumor, then blood, naive CD4+ cells. The TCR gene usage of tumor memory CD4+ T cells clustered together with blood and lymph node memory CD4+ cells and with lymph node naive CD4+ cells. The larger-cohort validation was restricted to a single TCR beta V-J rearrangement rather than whole repertoires.

The origin of this receptor is a female donor with breast cancer. The chain joins TRBV6-5 to TRBJ1-6, with D unclear. Sequencing used tumor-infiltrating Tregs sorted from the breast tumor. CDR3 loop: CASSYSSGSSYNSPLHF. The CDR3, as DNA: TGTGCCAGCAGTTACTCGAGCGGCAGCTCCTATAATTCACCCCTCCACTTT.